Below, 9 T cell receptor beta chains from the same sample are listed, as sequenced in a study of cytomegalovirus exposure and HLA in healthy donors. PCR used 60 Vbeta primers and 13 Jbeta primers. Only in-frame clones appear in the TCRdb table, and some are missing; sequencing was by immunoSEQ multiplex PCR. In the table there are about 150,000 clones, 75% to 85% of which are singletons. The sample was PBMCs. These receptor sequences come from a female donor in good health and CMV-seropositive.

As DNA, the CDR3 is TGTGCCAGTAACGGCCAGGGTATTTCGGACACTGAAGCTTTCTTT. The encoded protein is CASNGQGISDTEAFF. The chain uses TRBV19 and TRBJ1-1; the D gene is possibly TRBD1 (5 bases). With 7 bases removed from V and 3 bases from J, the gap between germline ends came to 18 bases. Germline V gene data show CDR1 as LNHDA and CDR2 as SQIVND (reference sequence). The CDR3 sequence is 15 residues long.

This sequence joins TRBV10-3 and TRBJ1-2; D may be TRBD1 (6 bases). This CDR3 is 13 amino acids long. The V and J ends lost 5 bases and 3 bases respectively, with 10 bases between them. From germline, CDR1 is ENHRY and CDR2 SYGVKD. CDR3 amino acids: CAISNRVDYGYTF. CDR3 coding DNA: TGTGCCATCAGTAACAGGGTCGACTATGGCTACACCTTC.

The chain carries TRBV10-2 and TRBJ2-7; 12 bases fit TRBD2. The CDR3 is made up of 17 amino acids. CDR1 is WSHSY, CDR2 SAAADI, per germline. Trimming took 7 bases from V and 0 from J; bases not matched to a gene: 10. The CDR3 region has the DNA TGCGCCAGCATCCCCAGGACTAGCGGGGATAGCTCCTACGAGCAGTACTTC. This sequence encodes CASIPRTSGDSSYEQYF.

The CDR3 DNA reads TGTGCCAGCAGTCCCTGGGAGGGGGACAATTCACCCCTCCACTTT. As protein: CASSPWEGDNSPLHF. V gene TRBV28 combines with J gene TRBJ1-6; D is possibly TRBD1 (6 bases). In germline, CDR1 is MDHEN, CDR2 SYDVKM. Trimming took off 5 bases at V and 7 bases at J, with 15 bases between the two ends. This CDR3 spans 15 amino acids.

This chain links TRBV5-1 with TRBJ1-3; D is undetermined. The CDR3 contains 15 residues. V lost 0 bases, J lost 4 bases, and 11 bases lay in between. CDR1 is SGHRS and CDR2 is YFSETQ in the germline V gene. The CDR3 reads CASSLAAGVGNTIYF. The CDR3 DNA reads as TGCGCCAGCAGCTTGGCCGCAGGTGTAGGAAACACCATATATTTT.

V is TRBV30 and J is TRBJ1-4; possible D gene TRBD1, 5 bases. Trimming shortened V by 2 bases and J by 3 bases, and 10 bases separated the two germline ends. CDR3 length: 14 residues. In germline, CDR1 is GTSNPN, CDR2 SVGIG (reference sequence). The CDR3: CAWSQGKANEKLFF. CDR3 nucleotide sequence: TGTGCCTGGAGTCAGGGTAAAGCTAATGAAAAACTGTTTTTT.

The chain employs TRBV28 and TRBJ1-2, with no clear D. The CDR3 is 14 amino acids. Deletions cut 2 bases from V and 0 bases from J, with 7 bases between. Germline V gene data show CDR1 as MDHEN and CDR2 as SYDVKM. The CDR3 bases are TGTGCCAGCAGTTTACAGTTATCTAACTATGGCTACACCTTC. Its translation: CASSLQLSNYGYTF.

The chain carries TRBV15 and TRBJ2-3; perhaps TRBD2 as D (5 bases). The germline V and J ends were trimmed by 0 bases and 1 base, with 11 bases remaining between them. This CDR3 has 16 residues. The V gene's germline CDR1 is LNHNV and CDR2 YYDKDF (reference sequence). The CDR3 DNA follows: TGTGCCACCAGCAGAGATGAGGGCTGGGGCACAGATACGCAGTATTTT. Translating it yields CATSRDEGWGTDTQYF.

The gene calls are TRBV5-1 and TRBJ2-1, with 8 bases identical to TRBD2. This CDR3 spans 15 amino acids. Looked up from germline, CDR1 is SGHRS and CDR2 is YFSETQ. After removal of 2 bases from V and 0 bases from J, the junction contained 1 base not matched to a gene. CDR3 nucleotides: TGCGCCAGCAGCTTTAGCGGGATCTCCTACAATGAGCAGTTCTTC. Protein product: CASSFSGISYNEQFF.